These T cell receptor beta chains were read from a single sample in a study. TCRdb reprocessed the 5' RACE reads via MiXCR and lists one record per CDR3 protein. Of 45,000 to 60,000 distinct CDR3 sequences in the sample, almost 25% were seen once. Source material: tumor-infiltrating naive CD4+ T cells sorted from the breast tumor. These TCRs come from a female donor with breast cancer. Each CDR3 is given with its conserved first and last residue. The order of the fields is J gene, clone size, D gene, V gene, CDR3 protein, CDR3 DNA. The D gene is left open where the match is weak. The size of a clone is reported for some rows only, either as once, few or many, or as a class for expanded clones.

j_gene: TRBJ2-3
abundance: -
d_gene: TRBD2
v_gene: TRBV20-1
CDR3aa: CSARGYSGADTQYF
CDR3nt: TGCAGTGCTAGGGGCTATAGCGGGGCAGATACGCAGTATTTT

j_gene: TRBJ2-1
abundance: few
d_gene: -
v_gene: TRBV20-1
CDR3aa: CSGIGVGSEQFF
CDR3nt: TGCAGTGGGATCGGTGTCGGCAGTGAGCAGTTCTTC

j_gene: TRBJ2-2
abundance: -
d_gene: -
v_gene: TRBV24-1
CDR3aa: CATSAATTTGELFF
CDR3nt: TGTGCCACCAGCGCCGCTACCACCACCGGGGAGCTGTTTTTT

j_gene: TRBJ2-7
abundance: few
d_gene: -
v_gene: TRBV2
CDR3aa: CASSEVVGKSYEQYF
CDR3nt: TGTGCCAGCAGTGAAGTAGTTGGCAAGTCCTACGAGCAGTACTTC

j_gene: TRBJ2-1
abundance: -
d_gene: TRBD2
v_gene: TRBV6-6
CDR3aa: CASRVGAGGGNEQFF
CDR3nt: TGTGCCAGCCGGGTGGGGGCGGGGGGAGGCAATGAGCAGTTCTTC

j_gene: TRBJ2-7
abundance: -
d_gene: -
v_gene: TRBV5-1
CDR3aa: CASSLAPGSYEQYF
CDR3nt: TGCGCCAGCAGCTTGGCCCCGGGCTCCTACGAGCAGTACTTC

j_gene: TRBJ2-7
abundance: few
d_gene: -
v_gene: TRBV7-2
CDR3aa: CASSVGGRGSEQYF
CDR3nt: TGTGCCAGCAGCGTCGGGGGACGGGGCTCCGAGCAGTACTTC

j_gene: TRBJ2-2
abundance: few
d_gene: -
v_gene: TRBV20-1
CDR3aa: CSARRSGNTGELFF
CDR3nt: TGCAGTGCTAGAAGGTCTGGGAACACCGGGGAGCTGTTTTTT

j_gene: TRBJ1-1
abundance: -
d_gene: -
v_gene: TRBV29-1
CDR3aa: CSGGFLDTEAFF
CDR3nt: TGCAGCGGGGGGTTTTTGGACACTGAAGCTTTCTTT

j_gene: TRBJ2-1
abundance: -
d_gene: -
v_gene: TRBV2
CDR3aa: CASSGGPSSYNGQFF
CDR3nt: TGTGCCAGCAGTGGAGGTCCCAGCTCCTACAATGGGCAGTTCTTC

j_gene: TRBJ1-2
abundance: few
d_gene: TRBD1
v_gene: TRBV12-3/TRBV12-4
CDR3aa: CASSTGTGNGYTF
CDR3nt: TGTGCCAGCAGCACAGGGACAGGGAATGGCTACACCTTC

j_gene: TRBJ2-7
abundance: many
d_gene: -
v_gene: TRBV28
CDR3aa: CASGPAGLAYEQYF
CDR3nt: TGTGCCAGCGGGCCTGCGGGGTTGGCTTACGAGCAGTACTTC

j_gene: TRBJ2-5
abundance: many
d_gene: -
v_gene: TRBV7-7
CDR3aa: CASSYEGGTQYF
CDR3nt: TGTGCTAGCAGCTATGAGGGGGGGACCCAGTACTTC

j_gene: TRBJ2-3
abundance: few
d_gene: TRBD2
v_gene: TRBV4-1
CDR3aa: CASSQGLAGGATQYF
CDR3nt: TGCGCCAGCAGCCAGGGACTAGCGGGAGGAGCTACGCAGTATTTT

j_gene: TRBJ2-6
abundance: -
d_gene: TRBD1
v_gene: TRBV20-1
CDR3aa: CSARHRGLGSGANVLTF
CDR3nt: TGCAGTGCTAGACACAGGGGCCTAGGATCTGGGGCCAACGTCCTGACTTTC

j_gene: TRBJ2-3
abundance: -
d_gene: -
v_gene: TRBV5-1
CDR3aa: CASSSPGTLTQYF
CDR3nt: TGCGCCAGCAGCTCCCCCGGGACCCTCACGCAGTATTTT

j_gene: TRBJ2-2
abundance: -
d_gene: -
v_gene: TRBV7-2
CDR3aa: CASSELPMNTGELFF
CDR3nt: TGTGCCAGCAGTGAACTCCCGATGAACACCGGGGAGCTGTTTTTT

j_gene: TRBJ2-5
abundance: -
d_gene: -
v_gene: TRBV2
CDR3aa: CASSEMGNSRETQYF
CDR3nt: TGTGCCAGCAGTGAAATGGGAAACTCCCGCGAGACCCAGTACTTC

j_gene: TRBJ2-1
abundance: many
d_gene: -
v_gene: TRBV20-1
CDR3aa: CSARDGRLARPKTFF
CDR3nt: TGCAGTGCTAGAGATGGGCGGCTAGCAAGGCCGAAGACGTTCTTC

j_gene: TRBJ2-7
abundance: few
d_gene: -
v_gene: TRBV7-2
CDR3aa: CASSLLGRSEQYF
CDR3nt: TGTGCCAGCAGCCTCCTAGGAAGGAGCGAGCAGTACTTC

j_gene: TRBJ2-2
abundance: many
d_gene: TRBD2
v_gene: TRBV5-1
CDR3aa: CASSQAGSNTGELFF
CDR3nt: TGCGCCAGCTCCCAAGCGGGATCGAACACCGGGGAGCTGTTTTTT

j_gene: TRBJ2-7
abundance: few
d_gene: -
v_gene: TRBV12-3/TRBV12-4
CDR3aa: CASSPLGGSTGEQYF
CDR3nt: TGTGCCAGCAGTCCGCTGGGCGGGTCTACTGGCGAGCAGTACTTC

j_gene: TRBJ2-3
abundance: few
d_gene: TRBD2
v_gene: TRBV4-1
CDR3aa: CASSQDRMGLAGGDTQYF
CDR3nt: TGCGCCAGCAGCCAAGATAGAATGGGACTAGCGGGAGGCGATACGCAGTATTTT

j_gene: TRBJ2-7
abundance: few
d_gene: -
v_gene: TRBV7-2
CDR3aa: CASSPTGTYEQYF
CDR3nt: TGTGCCAGCAGTCCAACAGGCACCTACGAGCAGTACTTC

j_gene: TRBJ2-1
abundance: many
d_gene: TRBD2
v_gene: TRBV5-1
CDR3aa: CASSPLGLDHNEQFF
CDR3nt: TGCGCCAGCAGCCCTCTGGGACTAGACCACAATGAGCAGTTCTTC

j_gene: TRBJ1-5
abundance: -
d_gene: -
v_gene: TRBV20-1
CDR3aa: CSASGINSNQPQHF
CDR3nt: TGCAGTGCTAGCGGGATCAATAGCAATCAGCCCCAGCATTTT

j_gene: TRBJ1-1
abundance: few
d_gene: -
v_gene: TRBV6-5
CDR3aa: CASSYRAANTEAFF
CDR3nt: TGTGCCAGCAGTTACAGGGCGGCGAACACTGAAGCTTTCTTT

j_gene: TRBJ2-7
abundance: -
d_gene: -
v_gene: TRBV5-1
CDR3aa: CASSLQPYEQDF
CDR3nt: TGCGCCAGCAGCTTGCAACCCTACGAGCAGGACTTC

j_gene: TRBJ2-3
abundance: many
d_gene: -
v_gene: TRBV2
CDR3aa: CASKPTDTQYF
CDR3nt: TGTGCCAGTAAACCCACAGATACGCAGTATTTT

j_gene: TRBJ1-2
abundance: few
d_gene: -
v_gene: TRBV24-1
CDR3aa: CATSDTRTGNYGYTF
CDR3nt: TGTGCCACCAGTGATACTCGGACGGGAAACTATGGCTACACCTTC

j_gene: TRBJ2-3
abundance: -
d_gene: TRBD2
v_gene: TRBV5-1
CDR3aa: CGSTQAGGRTDTQYF
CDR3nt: TGCGGCAGCACCCAAGCGGGAGGCCGCACAGATACGCAGTATTTT

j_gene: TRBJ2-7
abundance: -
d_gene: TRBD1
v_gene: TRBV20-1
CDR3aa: CSAQGARTYEQYF
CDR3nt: TGCAGTGCCCAGGGGGCAAGGACCTACGAGCAGTACTTC

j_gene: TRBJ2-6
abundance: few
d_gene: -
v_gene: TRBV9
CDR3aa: CASSGGGAGSGANVLTF
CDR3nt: TGTGCCAGCAGCGGAGGGGGTGCAGGCTCTGGGGCCAACGTCCTGACTTTC

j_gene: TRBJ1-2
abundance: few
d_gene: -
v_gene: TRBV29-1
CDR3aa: CSVEDRGSGSYGYTF
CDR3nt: TGCAGCGTTGAAGATAGAGGGAGTGGGAGCTATGGCTACACCTTC

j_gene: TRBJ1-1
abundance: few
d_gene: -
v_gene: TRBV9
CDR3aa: CASSVEVQGGTEAFF
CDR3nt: TGTGCCAGCAGCGTAGAGGTCCAGGGTGGCACTGAAGCTTTCTTT

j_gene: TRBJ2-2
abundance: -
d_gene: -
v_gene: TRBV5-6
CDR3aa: CASSLVGLQGGNTGELFF
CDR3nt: TGTGCCAGCAGCTTGGTGGGCCTCCAGGGGGGGAACACCGGGGAGCTGTTTTTT

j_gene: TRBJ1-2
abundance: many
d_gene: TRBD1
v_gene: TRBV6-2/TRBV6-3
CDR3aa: CASSSGQDYGYTF
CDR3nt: TGTGCCAGCAGTTCGGGACAGGACTATGGCTACACCTTC

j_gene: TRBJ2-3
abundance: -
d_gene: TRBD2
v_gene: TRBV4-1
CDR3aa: CASSQEPRASGSTDTQYF
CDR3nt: TGCGCCAGCAGCCAAGAACCCCGGGCTAGCGGTAGCACAGATACGCAGTATTTT

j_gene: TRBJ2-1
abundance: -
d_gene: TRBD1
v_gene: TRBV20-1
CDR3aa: CSVGTGGYNEQFF
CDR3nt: TGCAGTGTAGGGACAGGGGGGTACAATGAGCAGTTCTTC

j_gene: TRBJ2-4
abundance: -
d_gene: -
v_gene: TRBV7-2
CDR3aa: CASSRQGSENIQYF
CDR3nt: TGTGCCAGCAGCCGCCAGGGGAGTGAAAACATTCAGTACTTC

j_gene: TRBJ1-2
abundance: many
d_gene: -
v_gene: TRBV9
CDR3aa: CASSQDSNYGYTF
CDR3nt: TGTGCCAGCAGCCAAGACAGTAACTATGGCTACACCTTC

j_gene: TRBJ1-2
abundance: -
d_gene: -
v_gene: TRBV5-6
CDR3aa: CASSLDSTFNYGYTF
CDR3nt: TGTGCCAGCAGCTTGGACAGCACTTTTAACTATGGCTACACCTTC

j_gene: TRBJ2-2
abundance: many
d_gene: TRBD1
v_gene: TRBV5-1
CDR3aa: CASRPGTGSGELFF
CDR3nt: TGCGCCAGCAGGCCCGGGACAGGGTCCGGGGAGCTGTTTTTT

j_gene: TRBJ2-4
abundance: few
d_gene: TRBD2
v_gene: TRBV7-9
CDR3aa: CASSIAGENIQYF
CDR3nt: TGTGCCAGCAGCATAGCGGGAGAGAACATTCAGTACTTC

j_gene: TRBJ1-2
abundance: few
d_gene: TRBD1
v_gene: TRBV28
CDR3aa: CASRPQGVLTYGYTF
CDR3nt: TGTGCCAGCAGACCACAGGGGGTCCTGACCTATGGCTACACCTTC

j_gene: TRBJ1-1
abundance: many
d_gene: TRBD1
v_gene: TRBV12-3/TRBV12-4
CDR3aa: CASSLRTGGWTEAFF
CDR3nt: TGTGCCAGCAGCCTCAGGACAGGGGGCTGGACTGAAGCTTTCTTT

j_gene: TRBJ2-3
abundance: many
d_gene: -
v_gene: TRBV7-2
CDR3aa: CATALSTDTQYF
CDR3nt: TGTGCCACCGCTTTAAGCACAGATACGCAGTATTTT

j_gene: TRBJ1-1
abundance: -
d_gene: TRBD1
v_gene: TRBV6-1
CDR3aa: CASSVGQGIRPTMNTEAFF
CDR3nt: TGTGCCAGCAGTGTTGGACAGGGCATACGTCCCACTATGAACACTGAAGCTTTCTTT

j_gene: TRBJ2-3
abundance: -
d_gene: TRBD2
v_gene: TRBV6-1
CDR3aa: CASPNSGRVEDTQYF
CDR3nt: TGTGCCAGCCCCAATAGCGGGAGAGTGGAAGATACGCAGTATTTT

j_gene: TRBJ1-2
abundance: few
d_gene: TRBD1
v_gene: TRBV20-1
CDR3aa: CSADRQGDGYTF
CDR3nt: TGCAGTGCTGACCGACAGGGGGATGGCTACACCTTC

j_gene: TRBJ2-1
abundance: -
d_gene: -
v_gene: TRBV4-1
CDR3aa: CASSPPGTYNEQFF
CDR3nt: TGCGCCAGCAGCCCCCCGGGGACCTACAATGAGCAGTTCTTC

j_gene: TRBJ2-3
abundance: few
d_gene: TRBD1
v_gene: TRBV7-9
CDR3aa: CASSHRYSGQSSTDTQYF
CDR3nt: TGTGCCAGCAGCCACCGTTACTCGGGACAGTCTAGCACAGATACGCAGTATTTT

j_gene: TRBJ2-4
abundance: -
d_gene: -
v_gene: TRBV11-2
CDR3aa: CTSSPQGGVKGYF
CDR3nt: TGTACCAGCAGCCCCCAGGGGGGCGTAAAGGGTTACTTC

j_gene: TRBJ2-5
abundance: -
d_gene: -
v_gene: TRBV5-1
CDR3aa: CASSLDGEQETQYF
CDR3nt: TGCGCCAGCAGCTTGGACGGAGAGCAAGAGACCCAGTACTTC

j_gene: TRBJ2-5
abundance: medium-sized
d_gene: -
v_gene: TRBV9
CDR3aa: CASSVGSIWQETQYF
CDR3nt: TGTGCCAGCAGCGTGGGTAGCATTTGGCAAGAGACCCAGTACTTC

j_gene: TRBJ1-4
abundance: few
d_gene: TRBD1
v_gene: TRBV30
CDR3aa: CAWSGTGGFEKLFF
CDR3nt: TGTGCCTGGAGTGGAACAGGGGGATTTGAAAAACTGTTTTTT

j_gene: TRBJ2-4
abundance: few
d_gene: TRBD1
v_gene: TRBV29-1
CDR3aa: CSALDREKNIQYF
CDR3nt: TGCAGCGCTCTGGACAGGGAAAAAAACATTCAGTACTTC

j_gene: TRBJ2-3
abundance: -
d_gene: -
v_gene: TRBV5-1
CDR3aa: CASSLALDSTHTDTQYF
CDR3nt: TGCGCCAGCAGCTTGGCCCTGGACAGCACCCACACAGATACGCAGTATTTT

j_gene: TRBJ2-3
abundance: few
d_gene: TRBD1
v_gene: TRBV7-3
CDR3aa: CASSSGQNTDTQYF
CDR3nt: TGTGCCAGCAGCTCGGGACAGAACACAGATACGCAGTATTTT

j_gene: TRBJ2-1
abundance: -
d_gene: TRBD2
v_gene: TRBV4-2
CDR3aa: CASSQVGGRRGDEQFF
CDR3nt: TGTGCCAGCAGCCAAGTCGGCGGGAGGAGAGGTGATGAGCAGTTCTTC